This T cell receptor (beta chain) emerged from a study of T cells in Graves' hyperthyroidism and ophthalmopathy. In the study overall: Peripheral blood was taken when the disease was first diagnosed, before any treatment began.

This CDR3 comprises 14 residues. Trimming left V 7 bases short and J 3 bases short, with 16 bases between. Germline CDR1 is MNHNY and CDR2 is SVGAGI (reference sequence). This clonotype occurred a few times. Stable Graves' hyperthyroidism meant no ophthalmopathy progression within 18 months. RNA transcripts served as the template for amplifying TCR beta CDR3 regions. The HTBI primer set served for first-round RT-PCR of the TCR CDR3. Each CDR3 protein gets one entry after TCRdb re-called the multiplex PCR reads with MiXCR. This sample carries roughly 840,000 distinct CDR3 sequences, 38% of them seen once, and the ten largest clones take approximately 8.7%.

The chain recombines TRBV6-6 with TRBJ2-7, with D possibly matching TRBD1 (6 bases). The receptor comes from a man aged 18 to 30 with Graves' hyperthyroidism. Sequencing was done on a sample of blood. CDR3 region: CASTPGVRVYEQYF. The CDR3 nucleotides read TGTGCCAGCACCCCAGGGGTTCGGGTCTACGAGCAGTACTTC.